These 31 T cell receptor delta chains originate from one sample sequenced in a study of DNA immune sequencing with unique molecular identifiers (dated by TCRdb to 2020 to 2021). The library was made by multiplex PCR. The sequencer listed for this sample is Illumina MiniSeq. Genomic DNA was amplified with a 32-plex assay using primers for all 8 TRDV and 4 TRDJ genes covering the CDR3. A 12-nucleotide UMI was introduced during roughly 3 barcoding PCR cycles, after which a second PCR was performed with Illumina adapter primers. TCRdb called clones anew from the public reads via CATT; matching DNA rows were later pooled. The sample table lists about 4,700 delta-chain clones, roughly 12% of them with a count of one. The top ten clones comprise approximately 52% of the sample. The sequenced sample was gamma-delta T cells enriched from blood buffy coat, or unenriched PBMCs (not recorded which). Source of these receptors: a human donor in good health.

The chain employs TRDV1 and TRDJ1; tentatively, D is TRDD2 (6 bases). Assignment of the J gene here rests on matching the DNA to germline, because TCRdb gives none. V was clipped by 5 bases and J by 3 bases, with 28 bases between them. This CDR3 has 19 residues. Germline assignment: CDR1 TSWWSYY and CDR2 QGS. The CDR3 DNA follows: TGTGCTCTTGGGTCCTACCATTTCCCCCCCCGGATAACGGCCGATAAACTCATCTTT. Translation: CALGSYHFPPRITADKLIF.

V usage is TRDV1 and J usage is TRDJ1, with 10 bases that match TRDD3. Since TCRdb gives no J gene, matching the DNA to germline was used here to assign it. V shed 0 bases, J shed 0 bases, and the junction held 13 bases outside the gene matches. The CDR3 is 20 amino acids. Germline CDR1 is TSWWSYY and CDR2 is QGS. The CDR3 DNA reads as TGTGCTCTTGGGGAACTTGGGGGCTACGGGGGATACGGGTACACCGATAAACTCATCTTT. It encodes CALGELGGYGGYGYTDKLIF.

At least ten counts were recorded for this clone. The V call is TRDV1, the J call TRDJ1; TRDD3 might be the D (10 bases). V lost 1 base, J lost 2 bases, and 38 bases lay in between. The CDR3 length is 24 residues. Germline CDR1 reads TSWWSYY; CDR2 reads QGS. The DNA for the CDR3 is TGTGCTCTTGGGGAACCCCTGGCCTTCCTACGTACCCCATGGGGGATACCTAATACCGATAAACTCATCTTT. This codes for CALGEPLAFLRTPWGIPNTDKLIF.

This clone came up a few times. TCRdb shows a much larger clone's protein in place of this DNA's translation, and the two differ at residue 5, likely through a read error; the protein shown is translated from the DNA. The gene calls are TRDV2 and TRDJ1, with 7 bases fitting TRDD3. CDR3 length equals 17 residues. Losses at the gene ends were 2 bases for V and 0 bases for J; bases not matched to a gene: 11. Germline-derived CDR1 and CDR2 are GEAIGNYY and EKD. CDR3 bases: TGTGCCTGTGACATCCTCGTGTTGGGGGAGAACACCGATAAACTCATCTTT. Its protein is CACDILVLGENTDKLIF.

The chain employs TRDV1 and TRDJ1; the D gene is possibly TRDD2 (8 bases). The J gene, absent from TCRdb, was called here by matching the DNA to germline. Germline V gene lookup returns CDR1 TSWWSYY and CDR2 QGS. The ends were cut back, 1 base at V and 0 bases at J, with 45 bases in the middle. This CDR3 is built from 27 residues. CDR3 protein: CALGEQNGPNFLQVLGPRVIYTDKLIF. The CDR3 bases are TGTGCTCTTGGGGAACAAAATGGTCCGAACTTCCTACAGGTACTGGGGCCAAGGGTTATTTACACCGATAAACTCATCTTT.

This clone was observed at least ten times. The chain is built from TRAV38-2/DV8 and TRDJ1; TRDD3 matches 9 bases. V shed 8 bases, J shed 6 bases, and the junction held 17 bases outside the gene matches. CDR1 is TSESDYY and CDR2 is QEAYKQQN in the germline V gene. The CDR3 extends over 16 amino acids. CDR3 sequence reads: CAYRSTVWGIFNKLIF. CDR3 nucleotides: TGTGCTTACCGATCTACGGTCTGGGGGATTTTTAATAAACTCATCTTT.

This clone was seen only a few times. A far larger clone is off by one base, so a read error is likely. This sample also contains other DNA sequences that code for the same CDR3. The rearrangement uses TRDV2 and TRDJ1; 11 bases map to TRDD3. The germline gives CDR1 GEAIGNYY, CDR2 EKD. The CDR3 has 17 residues. The CDR3 is CACDTLVGDTPYDKLIF. The CDR3 region has the DNA TGTGCCTGCGACACTCTGGTGGGGGATACGCCCTACGATAAACTCATCTTT.

There is no V gene call, and the J gene is TRDJ1; the table's TRDD3 call for D was not verified on the DNA. This CDR3 spans 19 amino acids. The CDR3 is CALGELEFTTPLYTDKLIF. In nucleotides, the CDR3 is TGTGCTCTTGGGGAACTAGAATTTACGACCCCTTTGTACACCGATAAACTCATCTTT.

This clone was seen more than once but under ten times. This DNA's translation and the protein TCRdb lists, from a much larger clone, do not match at residue 5, likely due to a read error; the protein shown is translated from the DNA. The V and J genes are TRDV2 and TRDJ1, with 8 bases that match TRDD2. The V segment lost 3 bases and the J segment 4 bases; nucleotides outside the gene matches: 24. This CDR3 has 20 residues. Germline V gene sequence: CDR1 GEAIGNYY, CDR2 EKD. CDR3 DNA: TGTGCCTGTGACCCTCTTCCTACGTCTCTGGGAATAAAGGGGATCGATAAACTCATCTTT. Residues: CACDPLPTSLGIKGIDKLIF.

This clone was picked up a small number of times. A far larger clone is off by one base, so a read error is likely. The rearrangement joins TRDV2 to TRDJ3; TRDD3 matches at 7 bases. V shed 3 bases, J shed 0 bases, and the junction held 19 bases outside the gene matches. Germline CDR1 and CDR2: GEAIGNYY and EKD. The CDR3 has 22 amino acids. Here the CDR3 DNA reads TGTGCCTGTGACCCAACCGGGGTTGGGGGAACCGAGAGCTCCTGGGACACCCGACAGATGTTTTTC. Translated, it gives CACDPTGVGGTESSWDTRQMFF.

This clone appeared a few times. TCRdb lists the protein of a much larger clone for this DNA, which differs at residue 6, so this is likely a read error; the protein given here is translated from the DNA itself. This rearrangement joins TRDV2 to TRDJ3; the D gene is possibly TRDD3 (5 bases). V shed 3 bases and J shed 3 bases, with 23 bases lying between them. The CDR3 is made up of 20 amino acids. Germline V lookup: CDR1 GEAIGNYY, CDR2 EKD. The CDR3 nucleotides read TGTGCCTGTGACTCCGTTGTTGGTGGGGCCACGGACTGGGACACCCGACAGATGTTTTTC. This translates into CACDSVVGGATDWDTRQMFF.

Points on this clone: The translation of this DNA and the TCRdb protein of a much larger clone differ at residue 10, probably owing to a read error; the protein shown here is translated from the DNA. This rearrangement joins TRDV2 to TRDJ1; 8 positions agree with TRDD3. The CDR3 runs 15 residues. From germline, CDR1 is GEAIGNYY and CDR2 EKD. J lost 4 bases, V lost 0 bases, and 6 bases had no gene match. CDR3 protein: CACDTVSGGNDKLIF. The CDR3 bases are TGTGCCTGTGACACCGTTTCTGGGGGAAACGATAAACTCATCTTT.

By sample share, this clone is medium-sized. The chain joins TRDV1 to TRDJ1; 7 bases map to TRDD3. No J gene was available from TCRdb, and it was assigned here by a germline match of the DNA. The CDR3 runs 27 residues. The V gene's germline CDR1 is TSWWSYY and CDR2 QGS. V was pared by 4 bases and J by 4 bases, with 45 bases of the junction left unmatched. In DNA form, the CDR3 reads TGTGCTCTTGGGGTGGATTCCTCGTACCTACGCCGCTACTGGGGATCAAGCGAGGGAGCCGCGATCGATAAACTCATCTTT. As protein: CALGVDSSYLRRYWGSSEGAAIDKLIF.

In the case of this clone: A far larger clone lies a single base away; this is likely a read error. In the same sample, other DNA sequences code for this CDR3. This chain links TRDV2 with TRDJ2; a possible D gene is TRDD3 (6 bases). The CDR3 covers 17 residues. Germline CDR1 reads GEAIGNYY; CDR2 reads EKD. As DNA, the CDR3 is TGTGCCTGCGACACCGGGCTAGGGGGACCCGAGGCAGCACAACTCTTCTTT. Protein sequence: CACDTGLGGPEAAQLFF.

This clone has a handful of counts. The protein in TCRdb stems from a much larger clone and differs at residue 4 from this DNA's translation, likely a read error; here the protein is translated from the DNA. This chain links TRDV2 with TRDJ1, with 9 bases identical to TRDD3. V shed 4 bases and J 0 bases; nucleotides not matched to a gene: 14. CDR1 and CDR2 from the germline V gene are GEAIGNYY and EKD. The CDR3 contains 18 residues. The CDR3: CACETVLSGGSYTDKLIF. The CDR3 DNA reads TGTGCCTGTGAAACCGTACTTTCTGGGGGATCTTACACCGATAAACTCATCTTT.

This clone was counted many times. The sample has other DNA sequences that encode this CDR3 too. The V and J genes are TRDV2 and TRDJ1; 12 bases agree with TRDD3. V lost 1 base to trimming and J lost 0 bases; unmatched junction nucleotides: 8. From germline, CDR1 is GEAIGNYY and CDR2 EKD. The CDR3 sequence is 18 residues long. The chain's CDR3 is CACDTLLGDTRYTDKLIF. The CDR3 DNA reads TGTGCCTGTGACACTTTACTGGGGGATACCCGGTACACCGATAAACTCATCTTT.

The chain has TRDV1 and TRDJ1; 9 nucleotides line up with TRDD3. Germline assignment: CDR1 TSWWSYY and CDR2 QGS. The CDR3 runs 19 residues. Trimming cost V 1 base and J 0 bases; bases outside gene matches: 12. The CDR3 DNA follows: TGTGCTCTTGGGGAACCCCGTGCCGGGGGATACTTGTACACCGATAAACTCATCTTT. It encodes CALGEPRAGGYLYTDKLIF.

This clone has at least ten counts. The chain uses TRDV1 and TRDJ1, with a weak D call TRDD3 (7 bases). TCRdb carries no J gene annotation; the J gene was assigned here by matching the DNA with germline. The CDR3 contains 24 residues. Germline assignment: CDR1 TSWWSYY and CDR2 QGS. Trimming took off 0 bases at V and 2 bases at J, with 37 bases between the two ends. The CDR3 DNA follows: TGTGCTCTTGGGGAACTAACATTGGCACTTCCTGGGGGTCACCCCGTGGTGTATACCGATAAACTCATCTTT. Translating it yields CALGELTLALPGGHPVVYTDKLIF.

No V gene was called here, but the J gene is TRDJ1; the table's TRDD3 call for D was not verified on the DNA. The CDR3 contains 21 residues. CDR3: CASDGPLALLGEAERADKLIF. CDR3 sequence (DNA): TGTGCCTCAGACGGCCCCCTAGCCTTACTGGGGGAAGCCGAGAGGGCCGATAAACTCATCTTT.

To note about this clone: The TCRdb protein, from a much larger clone, departs from this DNA's translation at residue 10, likely by read error; the protein shown derives from the DNA. The chain uses TRDV2 and TRDJ3; D unclear. The CDR3 totals 20 residues. CDR1 GEAIGNYY and CDR2 EKD come from the germline V gene. Trimming stripped 0 bases from V and 0 bases from J, with 17 bases between. CDR3 region: CACDTVLTLWSSWDTRQMFF. CDR3 bases: TGTGCCTGTGACACCGTACTGACCTTATGGAGCTCCTGGGACACCCGACAGATGTTTTTC.

CDR3 sequence: CALGEPIESLETLEEYWGILPLWTAQLFF. In DNA form, the CDR3 reads TGTGCTCTTGGGGAACCAATAGAAAGCCTCGAAACATTAGAGGAGTACTGGGGGATTCTACCTTTGTGGACAGCACAACTCTTCTTT. The rearrangement joins TRDV1 to TRDJ2, with TRDD3 matching over 10 bases. The J gene is absent in TCRdb and was assigned here via DNA matching to germline. Germline loops: CDR1 TSWWSYY, CDR2 QGS. The CDR3 runs 29 residues. J gave up 4 bases and V 1 base, and 42 bases lay outside the gene matches.

The V gene is TRDV1, the J gene TRDJ1; the match to TRDD3 covers 12 bases. The J gene comes from matching the DNA to germline here; TCRdb lacks it. CDR1 is TSWWSYY, CDR2 QGS, per germline. V lost 3 bases to trimming and J lost 4 bases; unmatched junction nucleotides: 27. There are 23 residues in the CDR3. CDR3 sequence reads: CALGDPGLPTFILGDTGSDKLIF. The CDR3, as DNA: TGTGCTCTTGGGGATCCCGGCCTTCCTACTTTCATACTGGGGGATACAGGTAGCGATAAACTCATCTTT.

This clone has a handful of counts. TCRdb's protein for this DNA is that of a much larger clone and differs from the translation at residue 9, likely a read error; the protein shown is the DNA translation. The chain is built from TRDV2 and TRDJ1; possibly TRDD3 for D (6 bases). The germline V gene has CDR1 GEAIGNYY and CDR2 EKD. V lost 0 bases and J lost 8, with 27 bases in between. This CDR3 comprises 18 residues. CDR3 region: CACDTVAGEYSSTEKLIF. In DNA, the CDR3 is TGTGCCTGTGACACCGTGGCTGGGGAATACAGCTCTACAGAGAAACTCATCTTT.

Details on this clone: A far larger clone is one nucleotide away, so this likely arose from a read error. The sample holds other DNA sequences that translate to the same CDR3. The chain employs TRDV2 and TRDJ1, with D unclear. This CDR3 is built from 14 residues. Germline V gene sequence: CDR1 GEAIGNYY, CDR2 EKD. The CDR3 DNA reads as TGCGCCTGTGATTCGGTAGAGAACACCGATAAACTCATCTTT. Residues: CACDSVENTDKLIF.

For this clone: TCRdb's listed protein matches a much larger clone and diverges from this DNA's translation at residue 14, likely through a read error; the protein shown comes from the DNA. The chain is built from TRDV2 and TRDJ3; tentative D call: TRDD3 (5 bases). Germline V gene data show CDR1 as GEAIGNYY and CDR2 as EKD. The CDR3 length is 20 residues. The CDR3 is CACDTLGTTNGSWVTRQMFF. The CDR3 region has the DNA TGTGCCTGTGACACCTTGGGGACCACGAACGGCTCCTGGGTCACCCGACAGATGTTTTTC.

This clone was recorded once. A much larger clone lies a single base off, so this may be a read error. The sample carries other DNA sequences with the same CDR3. The chain combines TRDV1 with TRDJ1; TRDD3 matches 13 bases. The J gene was not available in TCRdb and was assigned here by matching the DNA to germline segments. Germline V gene data show CDR1 as TSWWSYY and CDR2 as QGS. There are 24 residues in the CDR3. J was trimmed by 1 base and V by 0 bases; bases with no gene match: 23. The CDR3 DNA is TGTGCTCTTGGGGAACTTCAGAGGATACCGCGGCTTACTGGGGGATACGCACCCACCGATAAACTCATCTTT. It translates to CALGELQRIPRLTGGYAPTDKLIF.

There are many counts of this clone. The V call is TRDV2, the J call TRDJ1, with 12 bases that match TRDD3. Germline loops: CDR1 GEAIGNYY, CDR2 EKD. Unmatched junction bases numbered 9, after V lost 1 base and J lost 1 base. CDR3 length: 18 residues. Here the CDR3 DNA reads TGTGCCTGTGACACACTACTGGGGGATACCGTAACCACCGATAAACTCATCTTT. This codes for CACDTLLGDTVTTDKLIF.

This clone was picked up many times. This DNA's translation and the protein TCRdb lists, from a much larger clone, do not match at residue 10, likely due to a read error; the protein shown is translated from the DNA. J is TRDJ1 and V is TRDV2, with 12 bases fitting TRDD3. This CDR3 comprises 16 residues. Germline V lookup: CDR1 GEAIGNYY, CDR2 EKD. V lost 2 bases, J lost 3 bases, and 6 bases stayed unmatched. The CDR3 DNA sequence: TGTGCCTGTGACAAGCTGGGGGATACGCTGGCCGATAAACTCATCTTT. It codes for CACDKLGDTLADKLIF.

The J gene is TRDJ1; the V gene was not called; whether TRDD3, the table's D call, matches the DNA was not checked. This CDR3 has 16 residues. The CDR3 DNA reads as TGTGCTCTTGAGTGGATTACTGGGGGTAACACCGATAAACTCATCTTT. It codes for CALEWITGGNTDKLIF.

Notes on this clone: The protein that TCRdb holds for this DNA derives from a much larger clone and differs from the translated DNA at residue 7, which likely indicates a read error; the protein shown here is translated from the DNA. This chain joins TRDV2 and TRDJ3; unclear D gene. This CDR3 has 17 amino acids. Germline V lookup: CDR1 GEAIGNYY, CDR2 EKD. Between the trimmed V and J ends, which lost 0 bases and 2 bases, there was a span of 10 bases. The CDR3 DNA sequence: TGTGCCTGTGACACCCTGCTTGCTACCTGGGACACCCGACAGATGTTTTTC. It is translated as CACDTLLATWDTRQMFF.

On this clone: Only one base separates this from a far larger clonotype, so it likely reflects a read error. The sample has other DNA sequences that encode this CDR3 too. The rearrangement joins TRDV2 to TRDJ1; TRDD3 matches 7 bases. The CDR3 is 16 amino acids. Germline V CDR1 and CDR2: GEAIGNYY, EKD. For the CDR3, the DNA is TGTGCCTGTGACCCCCTGGGGGTTACAAACACCGATAAACTTATCTTT. Translated, it gives CACDPLGVTNTDKLIF.